The T cell receptor beta chain described here comes from a study of neoadjuvant anti-PD-1 for oral cavity cancer. Points from the study as a whole: Only three patients per response group were TCR-analyzed; validation needed.

There are 15 residues in the CDR3. Germline V CDR1 and CDR2: LNHDA, SQIVND (reference sequence). Trimming took 5 bases from V and 6 from J; bases not matched to a gene: 4. Note on this clone: Its antigen is currently unknown.

Specified time point: after neoadjuvant nivolumab, at surgical resection. Analysis of PBMCs was direct, with no culture step. Sequencing used immunoSEQ multiplex PCR; TCRdb keeps in-frame clones, though not all of them. The repertoire holds over 60,000 clones, with 86% as singletons. J is TRBJ2-1 and V is TRBV19; 13 bases agree with TRBD2. This TCR was sampled from a person aged 35-79 years with oral cavity squamous cell carcinoma. This sample comprised PBMCs, obtained after nivolumab (anti-PD-1) treatment. The CDR3 here is CASSPRTSGSNEQFF. In nucleotides, the CDR3 is TGTGCCAGTAGTCCTCGGACTAGCGGGAGCAATGAGCAGTTCTTC. Complete variable domain (other parts from reference TRBV19 and TRBJ2-1): DGGITQSPKYLFRKEGQNVTLSCEQNLNHDAMYWYRQDPGQGLRLIYYSQIVNDFQKGDIAEGYSVSREKKESFPLTVTSAQKNPTAFYLCASSPRTSGSNEQFFGPGTRLTVL.